One T cell receptor (beta chain) is described in this entry. What it binds is unknown. 60 Vbeta and 13 Jbeta primers were used in PCR. The repertoire was sequenced with immunoSEQ multiplex PCR; TCRdb's copy has only in-frame clones and lacks some. The repertoire holds roughly 160,000 clones, with 85% as singletons. Germline-derived CDR1 and CDR2 are SNHLY and FYNNEI. This CDR3 is 14 amino acids long. V was pared by 8 bases and J by 3 bases, with 16 bases between. These data belong to a study of cytomegalovirus exposure and HLA in healthy donors. Background on the study: Just over 80% of 398 genotyped donors fell in the Caucasian-associated ancestry cluster.

The donors gave bone marrow, and they were healthy. Study outcomes and limitations: Within the data, a cluster of highly shared sequence variants was likely a sequencing artifact.

The rearrangement uses TRBV2 and TRBJ1-1; TRBD1 is a possible D gene (5 bases). The sequence came from a boy aged 2 to 10 in good health and CMV-seronegative. Material for sequencing was PBMCs. Here the CDR3 reads CASGHSTDDTEAFF. The CDR3 nucleotides read TGTGCCAGCGGACATTCGACAGACGACACTGAAGCTTTCTTT.